Included here is one T cell receptor beta chain sequence, with context. Its antigen remains unidentified. There are no base qualities to consult, and no much larger clone falls within one base. Collaborating institutions collected whole blood in K2EDTA tubes following their own protocols. For TCRbeta analysis, collaborators shipped samples in one of three forms: frozen whole blood, isolated PBMCs, or DNA extracted from either of those sample types. These data come from a study of blood T cell repertoires in COVID-19 (dated by TCRdb to 2020 to 2021). For context, the study as a whole: Samples covering the acute and convalescent phases of COVID-19 were provided by collaborators in the United States, Italy and Spain. The prospective study material was composed of cDNA or gDNA derived from T cells, B-cell-depleted T cells, or PBMCs. Deeply sampled blood TCRbeta repertoires from subjects exposed to, actively infected with, or recovered from COVID-19 were included in the dataset. The repertoires were released in a freely available public database meant as a resource for research on the immune response to SARS-CoV-2. The samples were drawn from the first 160 participants of the ongoing ImmuneRACE study and from about 1,200 subjects provided by 6 global collaborators. Nearly every sample came with metadata listing a de-identified subject ID, COVID-19 status, age in years and sex. Where available, HLA class I and class II types were taken from metadata supplied by the sample provider and were not determined by assay-based typing. What the authors observed across the whole study: The quantity of clinical and demographic metadata differed by source and by participant and was supplied without curation.

TCRbeta CDR3 regions were amplified from genomic DNA using the immunoSEQ Assay, a bias-controlled multiplex PCR. The authors' analysis ran thus. The number of nucleated cells in each sample was estimated by amplification of reference gene primers within the assay. To quantify the absolute abundance of each unique TCRbeta CDR3 rearrangement, sequence reads were collapsed and filtered. For each sample, productive Simpson clonality was calculated by taking the square root of Simpson's diversity index across productive rearrangements. TCRdb provides this immuneACCESS table in a form limited to in-frame rearrangements. Some clones are lacking; in checked studies, under half of them reflect an unresolved V gene, and why the rest are absent is not known. V and J calls and clone size follow that table, whereas D and trimming were derived from the DNA. This sample has about 180,000 clones in its table, and over 80% of those were observed once. The ten largest account for roughly 1.5% of the sample.

The CDR3 runs 12 amino acids, cysteine and phenylalanine included. The only DNA kept is the CDR3, 36 bases in frame from the first base. V gives up 4 bases and J gives up 4 bases, and the segment between their germline ends measures 8 bases. The germline V gene encodes CDR1 SGHDT and CDR2 YYEEEE. Sequencing was carried out using peripheral blood. This TCR came from a woman aged 45 to 65 with acute or convalescent COVID-19. The receptor chain draws on TRBV5-6 and TRBJ1-2, with no D gene named confidently. The CDR3 is CASSLRRYGYTF. The sequenced DNA is TGTGCCAGCAGCCTTCGTCGCTATGGCTACACCTTC.